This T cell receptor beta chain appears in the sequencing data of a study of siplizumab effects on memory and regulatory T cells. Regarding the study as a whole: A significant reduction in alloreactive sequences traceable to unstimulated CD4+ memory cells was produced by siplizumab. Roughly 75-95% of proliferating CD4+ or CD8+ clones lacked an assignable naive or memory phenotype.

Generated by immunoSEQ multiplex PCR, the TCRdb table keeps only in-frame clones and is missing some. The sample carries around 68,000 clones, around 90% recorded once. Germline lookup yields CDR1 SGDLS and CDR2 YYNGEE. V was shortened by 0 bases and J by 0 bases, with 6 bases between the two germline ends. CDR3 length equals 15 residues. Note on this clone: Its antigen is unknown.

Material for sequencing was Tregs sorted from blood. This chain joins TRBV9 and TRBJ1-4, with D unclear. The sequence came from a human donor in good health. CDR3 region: CASSVVGATNEKLFF. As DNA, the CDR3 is TGTGCCAGCAGCGTAGTTGGGGCAACTAATGAAAAACTGTTTTTT.